These 27 T cell receptor beta chains share one sample of origin, sequenced in a study of shared clonotypes between healthy human individuals. Here immunoSEQ multiplex PCR was the method, and the copy in TCRdb shows in-frame clones only, minus some. In the table there are roughly 1.5 million clones, 98% of which are singletons. The sample comprised naive CD4+ T cells sorted from blood. Subset denoted: CD45RA+ positively selected. Source of these receptors: a man aged 25-45 years in good health.

This chain joins TRBV9 and TRBJ2-5, with D hard to call. CDR1 and CDR2 from the germline V gene are SGDLS and YYNGEE. The CDR3 has 13 amino acids. Trimming took 4 bases from V and 5 from J, leaving 12 bases between them. CDR3 nucleotide sequence: TGTGCCAGCAGCCCTGACCTCAGGGAGACCCAGTACTTC. Translated, it gives CASSPDLRETQYF.

This sequence joins TRBV4-3 and TRBJ2-7; 10 bases map to TRBD2. The CDR3 has 15 residues. After removal of 1 base from V and 5 bases from J, the junction contained 5 bases not matched to a gene. Per the germline V gene, CDR1 is LGHNA and CDR2 is YSLEER. The CDR3: CASSQGLAGVHEQYF. The CDR3 DNA sequence: TGCGCCAGCAGCCAAGGGCTAGCGGGAGTCCACGAGCAGTACTTC.

This clone was picked up a small number of times. V is TRBV27 and J is TRBJ2-7; 13 bases are a match to TRBD2. The CDR3 spans 16 residues. Germline V CDR1 and CDR2: MNHEY, SMNVEV (reference sequence). J lost 2 bases, V lost 5 bases, and 6 bases had no gene match. The CDR3 DNA reads TGTGCCAGCAGTGTTCCGGGACTAGCGGGAACCTACGAGCAGTACTTC. Its protein product is CASSVPGLAGTYEQYF.

The rearrangement links TRBV2 to TRBJ2-2, with a tentative D call TRBD2 (6 bases). Trimming stripped 8 bases from V and 5 bases from J, with 15 bases between. The length of the CDR3 is 14 residues. Germline lookup yields CDR1 SNHLY and CDR2 FYNNEI. The DNA of the CDR3 is TGTGCCAGCCGATTCGGGGGAAAGACCGGGGAGCTGTTTTTT. Translation gives CASRFGGKTGELFF. Based on the CDR3 plus reference TRBV2 and TRBJ2-2, the full variable domain is EPEVTQTPSHQVTQMGQEVILRCVPISNHLYFYWYRQILGQKVEFLVSFYNNEISEKSEIFDDQFSVERPDGSNFTLKIRSTKLEDSAMYFCASRFGGKTGELFFGEGSRLTVL.

The J gene is TRBJ2-7, the V gene TRBV11-2, with D perhaps TRBD1 (5 bases). V was shortened by 5 bases and J by 6 bases, with 17 bases between the two germline ends. The CDR3 has 14 residues. The germline V gene has CDR1 SGHAT and CDR2 FQNNGV. The CDR3 reads CASSETQVSGEQYF. The CDR3 DNA sequence: TGTGCCAGCAGCGAAACACAGGTTTCGGGCGAGCAGTACTTC.

The chain has TRBV7-9 and TRBJ2-3; the match to TRBD2 covers 13 bases. CDR1 SEHNR and CDR2 FQNEAQ come from the germline V gene (reference sequence). There are 16 residues in the CDR3. The ends lost 4 bases at V and 2 bases at J; junction bases unmatched: 3. This CDR3 reads CASSSTSGRPTDTQYF. CDR3 nucleotides: TGTGCCAGCAGCTCGACTAGCGGGAGGCCCACAGATACGCAGTATTTT.

The chain uses TRBV18 and TRBJ1-5; D ambiguous. The germline V and J ends were trimmed by 3 bases and 7 bases, with 16 bases remaining between them. The CDR3 totals 15 residues. Germline assignment: CDR1 KGHSH and CDR2 LQKENI. CDR3 coding DNA: TGTGCCAGCTCACCTCAGGCAGCAAAGGTGCAGCCCCAGCATTTT. Its translation: CASSPQAAKVQPQHF.

The chain has TRBV4-3 and TRBJ2-1, with D perhaps given as TRBD1 or TRBD2 (5 bases each). Per the germline V gene, CDR1 is LGHNA and CDR2 is YSLEER. Trimming pared 0 bases from V and 5 bases from J, leaving 23 bases between. The CDR3 is 19 amino acids. DNA for the CDR3: TGCGCCAGCAGCCAAGATACCGTTCGGGGACCACAAAGAGACAATGAGCAGTTCTTC. Protein sequence: CASSQDTVRGPQRDNEQFF.

This sequence joins TRBV7-2 and TRBJ1-4, with D unclear. The CDR3 covers 16 residues. Trimming pared 2 bases from V and 5 bases from J, leaving 15 bases between. Germline CDR1 and CDR2: SGHTA and FQGNSA. The CDR3 nucleotides are TGTGCCAGCAGCTTACGTCGGGCCCCGTGGAATGAAAAACTGTTTTTT. It translates to CASSLRRAPWNEKLFF.

On this clone itself: This sample includes further DNA sequences coding for the same CDR3. V is TRBV5-1 and J is TRBJ2-7, with D uncertain. The germline V and J ends were trimmed by 4 bases and 5 bases, with 10 bases remaining between them. Germline V gives CDR1 SGHRS, CDR2 YFSETQ. The CDR3 length is 12 residues. CDR3 bases: TGCGCCAGCAGCCCCCCTGGGGACGAGCAGTACTTC. Translation gives CASSPPGDEQYF.

The chain combines TRBV18 with TRBJ2-7; weak D call: TRBD1 (5 bases). Trimming took 6 bases from V and 5 from J, leaving 20 bases between them. CDR1 is KGHSH, CDR2 LQKENI, per germline. This CDR3 is built from 15 residues. In DNA, the CDR3 is TGTGCCAGCTCGCTTTATATCGACAGAGAAGACGAGCAGTACTTC. It encodes CASSLYIDREDEQYF.

V usage is TRBV5-1 and J usage is TRBJ2-1, with TRBD2 identical over 10 bases. Trimming cost V 4 bases and J 8 bases; bases outside gene matches: 3. CDR3 length: 13 amino acids. From germline, CDR1 is SGHRS and CDR2 YFSETQ. The CDR3 DNA sequence: TGCGCCAGCAGCCTCAGCGGGGGGGATGAGCAGTTCTTC. Protein: CASSLSGGDEQFF. Using reference TRBV5-1 and TRBJ2-1 for the parts outside the CDR3, the full variable domain is KAGVTQTPRYLIKTRGQQVTLSCSPISGHRSVSWYQQTPGQGLQFLFEYFSETQRNKGNFPGRFSGRQFSNSRSEMNVSTLELGDSALYLCASSLSGGDEQFFGPGTRLTVL.

The chain joins TRBV10-2 to TRBJ2-3; D is unclear. Trimming cost V 6 bases and J 2 bases, with 6 bases left between them. The length of the CDR3 is 12 residues. CDR1 WSHSY and CDR2 SAAADI come from the germline V gene. CDR3 region: CASRFSTDTQYF. The CDR3 nucleotides are TGCGCCAGCAGGTTCTCCACAGATACGCAGTATTTT.

The chain uses TRBV5-1 and TRBJ2-5; D is unclear. Looked up from germline, CDR1 is SGHRS and CDR2 is YFSETQ. The CDR3 covers 14 residues. V dropped 2 bases and J dropped 0 bases, with 8 bases sitting between them. DNA of the CDR3: TGCGCCAGCAGCTTAGGGAAGTACCAAGAGACCCAGTACTTC. Translating gives CASSLGKYQETQYF. The full variable domain, with the rest looked up from reference TRBV5-1 and TRBJ2-5, is KAGVTQTPRYLIKTRGQQVTLSCSPISGHRSVSWYQQTPGQGLQFLFEYFSETQRNKGNFPGRFSGRQFSNSRSEMNVSTLELGDSALYLCASSLGKYQETQYFGPGTRLLVL.

CDR3: CASSISGFLTEAFF. CDR3 DNA sequence: TGTGCCAGCAGTATCTCGGGCTTCCTCACTGAAGCTTTCTTT. The V gene is TRBV25-1, the J gene TRBJ1-1; D remains ambiguous. V was trimmed by 5 bases and J by 4 bases, leaving 14 bases between them. Germline V CDR1 and CDR2: MGHDK, SYGVNS. The CDR3 loop spans 14 amino acids.

The genes are TRBV9 and TRBJ2-7, with a tentative D call TRBD1 (5 bases). Germline CDR1 is SGDLS and CDR2 is YYNGEE. The V end lost 0 bases, the J end lost 6 bases, and 16 bases lay between the germline ends. This CDR3 contains 15 residues. The CDR3 DNA reads TGTGCCAGCAGCGTAGGTCCAGGGTTCCCGAGCGAGCAGTACTTC. Translating gives CASSVGPGFPSEQYF. Supplemented by reference TRBV9 and TRBJ2-7, the full variable domain reads DSGVTQTPKHLITATGQRVTLRCSPRSGDLSVYWYQQSLDQGLQFLIQYYNGEERAKGNILERFSAQQFPDLHSELNLSSLELGDSALYFCASSVGPGFPSEQYFGPGTRLTVT.

The chain employs TRBV6-5 and TRBJ1-1; D might be TRBD1 (6 bases). The V end was cut by 0 bases, the J end by 0 bases, with 11 bases between. The CDR3 consists of 16 residues. CDR1 MNHEY and CDR2 SVGAGI come from the germline V gene. Here the CDR3 DNA reads TGTGCCAGCAGTTACTCGAGGGGGTCCATGAACACTGAAGCTTTCTTT. It codes for CASSYSRGSMNTEAFF.

This clone was recorded once. The chain couples TRBV2 to TRBJ1-5, with D possibly TRBD1 on 6 matching bases. Germline CDR1 and CDR2: SNHLY and FYNNEI. Between the trimmed V and J ends, which lost 5 bases and 0 bases, there was a span of 8 bases. The CDR3 sequence is 14 residues long. The CDR3 DNA follows: TGTGCCAGCAGTCGGGACATTAGCAATCAGCCCCAGCATTTT. It specifies CASSRDISNQPQHF.

The chain joins TRBV5-6 to TRBJ2-5; D remains ambiguous. Trimming removed 0 bases at V and 2 bases at J, with 11 bases between. Germline V gene lookup returns CDR1 SGHDT and CDR2 YYEEEE. CDR3 size: 15 residues. The CDR3: CASSLVSSAQETQYF. The CDR3 nucleotides are TGTGCCAGCAGCTTGGTGTCAAGCGCACAAGAGACCCAGTACTTC.

The rearrangement links TRBV19 to TRBJ2-1; 7 positions agree with TRBD2. The ends lost 5 bases at V and 5 bases at J; junction bases unmatched: 12. There are 16 residues in the CDR3. The germline CDR1 and CDR2 sequences are LNHDA and SQIVND (reference sequence). The CDR3 loop reads CASSLRGAGRDNEQFF. Written as DNA, the CDR3 is TGTGCCAGTAGTCTGCGGGGAGCGGGAAGGGACAATGAGCAGTTCTTC.

The V and J genes are TRBV5-8 and TRBJ2-5; no reliable D call. This CDR3 spans 14 amino acids. V lost 4 bases and J 1 base, leaving 11 bases between the germline ends. Germline assignment: CDR1 SGHTS and CDR2 YDEGEE. The CDR3 region has the DNA TGTGCCAGCAGCCCTAGGCAGCTCCAAGAGACCCAGTACTTC. Translated: CASSPRQLQETQYF.

DNA of the CDR3: TGTGCCAGCAGCCTTGAGTCCCGACTAGCGGGAACGTTCTCGTTCTTC. This sequence encodes CASSLESRLAGTFSFF. The chain is built from TRBV5-5 and TRBJ2-1, with TRBD2 identical over 11 bases. The CDR3 loop spans 16 amino acids. CDR1 is SGHKS, CDR2 YYEKEE, per germline (reference sequence). V shed 4 bases and J 15 bases; nucleotides not matched to a gene: 18.

The chain couples TRBV7-2 to TRBJ2-3; 8 bases line up with TRBD1. The ends lost 5 bases at V and 6 bases at J; junction bases unmatched: 7. The CDR3 contains 14 residues. Looked up from germline, CDR1 is SGHTA and CDR2 is FQGNSA. The CDR3 coding sequence is TGTGCCAGCAGCCCCCGGACAGGGAGCGATACGCAGTATTTT. Encoded protein: CASSPRTGSDTQYF.

V is TRBV28 and J is TRBJ2-7; 9 bases agree with TRBD1. The V gene end was trimmed by 7 bases and the J gene end by 1 base; junction bases not matched to a gene: 8. The length of the CDR3 is 15 residues. CDR1 and CDR2 (germline): MDHEN, SYDVKM. The chain's CDR3 is CASTTGTGLSYEQYF. For the CDR3, the DNA is TGTGCCAGCACTACCGGGACAGGGCTATCCTACGAGCAGTACTTC.

J is TRBJ2-2 and V is TRBV27; D gene unclear. V lost 2 bases to trimming and J lost 3 bases, with 4 bases between them. This CDR3 region has 13 residues. Germline V lookup: CDR1 MNHEY, CDR2 SMNVEV (reference sequence). CDR3 amino acids: CASSLLHTGELFF. The CDR3 DNA follows: TGTGCCAGCAGTTTACTCCACACCGGGGAGCTGTTTTTT.

The chain uses TRBV6-4 and TRBJ2-2, with a possible D match to TRBD2 (6 bases). V dropped 6 bases and J dropped 0 bases, with 8 bases sitting between them. The CDR3 covers 14 residues. From germline, CDR1 is MRHNA and CDR2 SNTAGT. Written as DNA, the CDR3 is TGTGCCAGCAGATGGACTACGAACACCGGGGAGCTGTTTTTT. Protein: CASRWTTNTGELFF.

The chain has TRBV5-4 and TRBJ2-2, with 7 nucleotides matching TRBD1. CDR1 is SGHNT, CDR2 YYREEE, per germline (reference sequence). J lost 6 bases, V lost 1 base, and 6 bases had no gene match. The CDR3 covers 15 residues. CDR3 coding DNA: TGTGCCAGCAGCTTGAGGGGGCATCATGCCGGGGAGCTGTTTTTT. Translation gives CASSLRGHHAGELFF.